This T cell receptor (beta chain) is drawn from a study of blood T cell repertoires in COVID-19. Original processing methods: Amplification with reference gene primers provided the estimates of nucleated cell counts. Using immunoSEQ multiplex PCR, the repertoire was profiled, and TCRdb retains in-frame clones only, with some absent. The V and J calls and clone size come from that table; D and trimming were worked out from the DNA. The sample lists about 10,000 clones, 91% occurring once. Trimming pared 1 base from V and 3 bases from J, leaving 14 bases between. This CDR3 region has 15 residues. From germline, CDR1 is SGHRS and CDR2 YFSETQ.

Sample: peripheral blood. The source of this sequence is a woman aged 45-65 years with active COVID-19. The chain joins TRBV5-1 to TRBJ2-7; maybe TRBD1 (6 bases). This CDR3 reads CASSLRAGANYEQYF. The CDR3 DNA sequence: TGCGCCAGCAGCTTGCGGGCAGGGGCTAACTACGAGCAGTACTTC.